This is a list of T cell receptor beta chains from one sample in a study of T-cell memory formation after mild COVID-19. TCRdb redid the calling of the 5' RACE reads with MiXCR, one entry per CDR3 protein. The data show about 270,000 distinct CDR3 sequences, with 15% to 20% seen just once and approximately 25% held by the top ten. The source material was PBMCs or a T cell subset sorted from them (not recorded which). These receptors all stem from a man aged 18 to 30 who had mild COVID-19 (a few samples of this study predate the infection). Cell type and time point are not known. CDR3s include the opening cysteine and the closing phenylalanine or tryptophan. The D gene is left open where the match is weak. The size of a clone is reported for some rows only, either as once, few or many, or as a class for expanded clones.

d_call: TRBD2; cdr3_length: 14; j_call: TRBJ2-3; clone_size: .; v_call: TRBV2; cdr3_nt: TGTGCCAGCACTCTAGCGGGGGGCCCAGATACGCAGTATTTT; cdr3_aa: CASTLAGGPDTQYF
d_call: TRBD1; cdr3_length: 14; j_call: TRBJ2-7; clone_size: .; v_call: TRBV5-1; cdr3_nt: TGCGCCAGCAGCTCCCGGGACAGGGAGTACGAGCAGTACTTC; cdr3_aa: CASSSRDREYEQYF
d_call: TRBD2; cdr3_length: 13; j_call: TRBJ2-3; clone_size: .; v_call: TRBV6-2/TRBV6-3; cdr3_nt: TGTGCCAGCAGACCCCTCACTAGCGGCATCCAGTATTTT; cdr3_aa: CASRPLTSGIQYF
d_call: TRBD1; cdr3_length: 15; j_call: TRBJ2-1; clone_size: .; v_call: TRBV6-2/TRBV6-3; cdr3_nt: TGTGCCAGCAGTTACAGGACAGGGATTGGCAATGAGCAGTTCTTC; cdr3_aa: CASSYRTGIGNEQFF
d_call: .; cdr3_length: 14; j_call: TRBJ2-7; clone_size: few; v_call: TRBV6-5; cdr3_nt: TGTGCCAGCAGTATCCGGGACGGATCCTACGAGCAGTACTTC; cdr3_aa: CASSIRDGSYEQYF
d_call: .; cdr3_length: 14; j_call: TRBJ2-1; clone_size: few; v_call: TRBV4-1; cdr3_nt: TGCGCCAGCGCTTTTGGGTCCTCCTACAATGAGCAGTTCTTC; cdr3_aa: CASAFGSSYNEQFF
d_call: .; cdr3_length: 15; j_call: TRBJ2-7; clone_size: few; v_call: TRBV4-1; cdr3_nt: TGCGCCAGCAGCCAAGGAGGGTCGGGAGCCTACGAGCAGTACTTC; cdr3_aa: CASSQGGSGAYEQYF
d_call: .; cdr3_length: 14; j_call: TRBJ2-5; clone_size: once; v_call: TRBV7-2; cdr3_nt: TGTGCCAGCAGCCGAGGACGGTTCCAAGAGACCCAGTACTTC; cdr3_aa: CASSRGRFQETQYF
d_call: .; cdr3_length: 13; j_call: TRBJ2-1; clone_size: many; v_call: TRBV20-1; cdr3_nt: TGCAGTGCTAGCAGGACGGATTACAATGAGCAGTTCTTC; cdr3_aa: CSASRTDYNEQFF
d_call: .; cdr3_length: 13; j_call: TRBJ1-6; clone_size: .; v_call: TRBV7-9; cdr3_nt: TGTGCCAGCGGCTTAGATGCGGATTCACCCCTCCACTTT; cdr3_aa: CASGLDADSPLHF
d_call: TRBD2; cdr3_length: 16; j_call: TRBJ2-3; clone_size: many; v_call: TRBV12-3/TRBV12-4; cdr3_nt: TGTGCCAGCACCACCCGGCCTAGCGGGGCGGGAGATACGCAGTATTTT; cdr3_aa: CASTTRPSGAGDTQYF
d_call: .; cdr3_length: 17; j_call: TRBJ1-4; clone_size: few; v_call: TRBV4-3; cdr3_nt: TGCGCCAGCAGCCAAGATTTGGGGGGCTCGACTAATGAAAAACTGTTTTTT; cdr3_aa: CASSQDLGGSTNEKLFF
d_call: TRBD1; cdr3_length: 15; j_call: TRBJ1-5; clone_size: few; v_call: TRBV4-1; cdr3_nt: TGCGCCAGCAGCCAAGGACAGGGCCCGAATAGGCCCCAGCATTTT; cdr3_aa: CASSQGQGPNRPQHF
d_call: TRBD1; cdr3_length: 15; j_call: TRBJ1-2; clone_size: .; v_call: TRBV11-2; cdr3_nt: TGTGCCAGCAGCTGGGGGGACAGGGTGATATATGGCTACACCTTC; cdr3_aa: CASSWGDRVIYGYTF
d_call: .; cdr3_length: 19; j_call: TRBJ1-2; clone_size: .; v_call: TRBV25-1; cdr3_nt: TGTGCCAGCAGTGAACGGGGGCCGACCGTTCAGGGCTGGAGGGTTGGCTACACCTTC; cdr3_aa: CASSERGPTVQGWRVGYTF
d_call: TRBD2; cdr3_length: 13; j_call: TRBJ2-1; clone_size: few; v_call: TRBV20-1; cdr3_nt: TGCAGTGCTAGAAGTCTAGCGGACAATGAGCAGTTCTTC; cdr3_aa: CSARSLADNEQFF
d_call: .; cdr3_length: 14; j_call: TRBJ2-7; clone_size: few; v_call: TRBV6-2/TRBV6-3; cdr3_nt: TGTGCCAGCAGTGAGACAGGTGTTCGATACGAGCAGTACTTC; cdr3_aa: CASSETGVRYEQYF
d_call: .; cdr3_length: 11; j_call: TRBJ1-6; clone_size: .; v_call: TRBV2; cdr3_nt: TGTGCCAGCAGCTTCAATTTACCCCTCCACTTT; cdr3_aa: CASSFNLPLHF
d_call: TRBD2; cdr3_length: 13; j_call: TRBJ2-3; clone_size: .; v_call: TRBV29-1; cdr3_nt: TGCAGCGTTGATGCGGGGGGCACAGATACGCAGTATTTT; cdr3_aa: CSVDAGGTDTQYF
d_call: .; cdr3_length: 12; j_call: TRBJ1-2; clone_size: few; v_call: TRBV20-1; cdr3_nt: TGCAGTGCTGGCGACAAATTCTATGGCTACACCTTC; cdr3_aa: CSAGDKFYGYTF
d_call: TRBD2; cdr3_length: 15; j_call: TRBJ2-3; clone_size: .; v_call: TRBV12-3/TRBV12-4; cdr3_nt: TGTGCCAGCAAAGCCGGGACTAGCCCCACAGATACGCAGTATTTT; cdr3_aa: CASKAGTSPTDTQYF
d_call: .; cdr3_length: 17; j_call: TRBJ2-2; clone_size: .; v_call: TRBV7-9; cdr3_nt: TGTGCCAGCAGCACGATCAAAGTCGGGGGGCAGGCCGGGGAGCTGTTTTTT; cdr3_aa: CASSTIKVGGQAGELFF
d_call: .; cdr3_length: 14; j_call: TRBJ2-3; clone_size: few; v_call: TRBV7-7; cdr3_nt: TGTGCCAGCAGCTCCACAGAGAGCACAGATACGCAGTATTTT; cdr3_aa: CASSSTESTDTQYF
d_call: TRBD1; cdr3_length: 15; j_call: TRBJ2-2; clone_size: .; v_call: TRBV6-5; cdr3_nt: TGTGCCAGCAGTCGTACAGGGGGGATCGCCGGGGAGCTGTTTTTT; cdr3_aa: CASSRTGGIAGELFF
d_call: .; cdr3_length: 13; j_call: TRBJ2-3; clone_size: few; v_call: TRBV12-3/TRBV12-4; cdr3_nt: TGTGCCAGCAGTGTCAGTTTTACAGATACGCAGTATTTT; cdr3_aa: CASSVSFTDTQYF
d_call: TRBD1; cdr3_length: 12; j_call: TRBJ1-2; clone_size: many; v_call: TRBV6-5; cdr3_nt: TGTGCCAGCAGGGCAGGGGGCCATGGCTACACCTTC; cdr3_aa: CASRAGGHGYTF
d_call: .; cdr3_length: 14; j_call: TRBJ2-1; clone_size: few; v_call: TRBV5-6; cdr3_nt: TGTGCCAGCAGCTCCGACGGTAGCTACAATGAGCAGTTCTTC; cdr3_aa: CASSSDGSYNEQFF
d_call: .; cdr3_length: 11; j_call: TRBJ1-2; clone_size: .; v_call: TRBV3-1; cdr3_nt: TGTGCCAGCAGCCTTATGAATGGCTACACCTTC; cdr3_aa: CASSLMNGYTF
d_call: .; cdr3_length: 17; j_call: TRBJ2-7; clone_size: many; v_call: TRBV10-1; cdr3_nt: TGCGCCAGCAGTGAGCCTAATAGGGGTGGACGGATCTACGAGCAGTACTTC; cdr3_aa: CASSEPNRGGRIYEQYF
d_call: TRBD1; cdr3_length: 15; j_call: TRBJ2-7; clone_size: many; v_call: TRBV7-2; cdr3_nt: TGTGCCAGCAGCTTCGACGACAGGGCACCCTACGAGCAGTACTTC; cdr3_aa: CASSFDDRAPYEQYF
d_call: TRBD2; cdr3_length: 16; j_call: TRBJ2-2; clone_size: few; v_call: TRBV9; cdr3_nt: TGTGCCAGCAGCCCCCGACTAGCGGGGGCTACCGGGGAGCTGTTTTTT; cdr3_aa: CASSPRLAGATGELFF
d_call: .; cdr3_length: 13; j_call: TRBJ2-1; clone_size: few; v_call: TRBV7-2; cdr3_nt: TGTGCCAGCAGAGGGTCCGGGCACAATGAGCAGTTCTTC; cdr3_aa: CASRGSGHNEQFF
d_call: TRBD1; cdr3_length: 13; j_call: TRBJ2-5; clone_size: .; v_call: TRBV6-2/TRBV6-3; cdr3_nt: TGTGCCAGCAGCAACAGGGGGCTGGAGACCCAGTACTTC; cdr3_aa: CASSNRGLETQYF
d_call: TRBD1; cdr3_length: 16; j_call: TRBJ1-6; clone_size: .; v_call: TRBV9; cdr3_nt: TGTGCCAGCAGCGTAGGAGACAGGGGGCAAGTTTCACCCCTCCACTTT; cdr3_aa: CASSVGDRGQVSPLHF
d_call: .; cdr3_length: 14; j_call: TRBJ1-1; clone_size: few; v_call: TRBV12-3/TRBV12-4; cdr3_nt: TGTGCCAGCAGTTACACGCAGGAGAACACTGAAGCTTTCTTT; cdr3_aa: CASSYTQENTEAFF
d_call: .; cdr3_length: 16; j_call: TRBJ2-3; clone_size: many; v_call: TRBV7-2; cdr3_nt: TGTGCCAGCAGCTCTTGGGTTGGCGGGGCTTCAGATACGCAGTATTTT; cdr3_aa: CASSSWVGGASDTQYF
d_call: TRBD1; cdr3_length: 15; j_call: TRBJ2-2; clone_size: .; v_call: TRBV9; cdr3_nt: TGTGCCAGCAGCTCAGGGGGTGGGAACACCGGGGAGCTGTTTTTT; cdr3_aa: CASSSGGGNTGELFF
d_call: .; cdr3_length: 16; j_call: TRBJ2-1; clone_size: few; v_call: TRBV7-6; cdr3_nt: TGTGCCAGCAGCCATAGGGGGGATGGAGGGTACAATGAGCAGTTCTTC; cdr3_aa: CASSHRGDGGYNEQFF
d_call: TRBD2; cdr3_length: 14; j_call: TRBJ2-5; clone_size: few; v_call: TRBV7-2; cdr3_nt: TGTGCCAGCAGCTTAAGGCGGGGGGAAGAGACCCAGTACTTC; cdr3_aa: CASSLRRGEETQYF
d_call: .; cdr3_length: 15; j_call: TRBJ1-3; clone_size: .; v_call: TRBV5-1; cdr3_nt: TGCGCCAGCAGCTGGGCCGGGGGCGTTGGAAACACCATATATTTT; cdr3_aa: CASSWAGGVGNTIYF